These 9 T cell receptor beta chains share one sample of origin, sequenced in a study of blood T cell repertoires in COVID-19 (dated by TCRdb to the early 2020s). The library was made by the immunoSEQ multiplex PCR assay. TCRdb stores this immuneACCESS table with in-frame sequences only. Part of the clones is absent; in the studies checked, under half of the shortfall reflects unresolved V genes, and no reason is known for the rest. The sample contains 250,000 to 300,000 clones, around 90% of them found a single time. The top ten constitute around 2% of the sample. Material: PBMCs or T cells enriched from blood (not recorded which). These TCRs come from a woman aged 60-75 years in a cohort exposed to, infected with or recovered from COVID-19 (not recorded which).

The V gene is TRBV5-5, the J gene TRBJ1-5; 11 nucleotides match TRBD1. After removal of 5 bases from V and 0 bases from J, the junction contained 1 base not matched to a gene. From germline, CDR1 is SGHKS and CDR2 YYEKEE (reference sequence). This CDR3 has 15 residues. The DNA for the CDR3 is TGTGCCAGCAGGGGGACAGGGGGTAGCAATCAGCCCCAGCATTTT. It translates to CASRGTGGSNQPQHF.

The chain combines TRBV5-1 with TRBJ1-3, with TRBD1 matching over 7 bases. CDR1 SGHRS and CDR2 YFSETQ come from the germline V gene. With V trimmed by 2 bases and J by 4 bases, 9 bases remained unmatched. The CDR3 has 16 residues. The CDR3 loop reads CASSFPFTGAGNTIYF. The CDR3, as DNA: TGCGCCAGCAGCTTCCCCTTTACAGGGGCCGGAAACACCATATATTTT.

V gene TRBV6-1 combines with J gene TRBJ2-7, with 13 bases matching TRBD2. After removal of 0 bases from V and 4 bases from J, the junction contained 21 bases not matched to a gene. The CDR3 is made up of 22 amino acids. Germline loops: CDR1 MNHNS, CDR2 SASEGT. The CDR3 protein is CASSEALLVTDTMTSGRYEQYF. The CDR3 region has the DNA TGTGCCAGCAGTGAAGCGCTTCTGGTGACAGACACCATGACTAGCGGGAGGTACGAGCAGTACTTC.

The V and J genes are TRBV12-5 and TRBJ2-7, with 9 bases fitting TRBD2. Unmatched junction bases numbered 17, after V lost 0 bases and J lost 5 bases. This CDR3 is built from 19 residues. The germline V gene encodes CDR1 LGHNT and CDR2 FRNRAP. Here the CDR3 DNA reads TGTGCTAGTGGTTTGGTATTCGGGGGGATAGCGGGAGACAAGGACGAGCAGTACTTC. Protein: CASGLVFGGIAGDKDEQYF.

The chain employs TRBV28 and TRBJ1-1; 9 bases are a match to TRBD1. Germline V gene lookup returns CDR1 MDHEN and CDR2 SYDVKM. This CDR3 is built from 16 residues. The trim removed 4 bases at V and 1 base at J, leaving 7 bases unmatched. The CDR3 nucleotides are TGTGCCAGCAGTTGGACAGGGGCCCCTCAGAACACTGAAGCTTTCTTT. Encoded protein: CASSWTGAPQNTEAFF.

This chain joins TRBV5-1 and TRBJ2-7, with a tentative D call TRBD1 (6 bases). Between the trimmed V and J ends, which lost 5 bases and 6 bases, there was a span of 18 bases. The V gene's germline CDR1 is SGHRS and CDR2 YFSETQ. The CDR3 extends over 14 amino acids. The CDR3 coding sequence is TGCGCCAGCAGAAGATTCCGGGACACCGGCGAGCAGTACTTC. Translated, it gives CASRRFRDTGEQYF.

Here the CDR3 reads CASSVGNRGNTEAFF. CDR3 nucleotide sequence: TGTGCCAGCAGCGTAGGTAACAGGGGGAACACTGAAGCTTTCTTT. V and J are TRBV9 and TRBJ1-1, with 7 bases that match TRBD1. Germline V lookup: CDR1 SGDLS, CDR2 YYNGEE. With 0 bases clipped from V and 1 base from J, the junction kept 3 bases outside the gene matches. The CDR3 contains 15 residues.

This chain connects TRBV19 to TRBJ1-5; TRBD1 might be the D (6 bases). The ends were cut back, 7 bases at V and 1 base at J, with 14 bases in the middle. CDR3 length: 15 residues. Looked up from germline, CDR1 is LNHDA and CDR2 is SQIVND (reference sequence). The CDR3 is CASTAGVRSNQPQHF. As DNA, the CDR3 is TGTGCCAGTACCGCAGGGGTTAGGAGCAATCAGCCCCAGCATTTT.

The gene calls are TRBV24-1 and TRBJ2-1; D possibly corresponds to TRBD2 (6 bases). Between the trimmed V and J ends, which lost 10 bases and 3 bases, there was a span of 15 bases. The CDR3 is 14 amino acids. Germline CDR1 KGHDR, CDR2 SFDVKD. CDR3 bases: TGTGCCACTGCTAGCAGGGAGGACTACAATGAGCAGTTCTTC. Its protein product is CATASREDYNEQFF.